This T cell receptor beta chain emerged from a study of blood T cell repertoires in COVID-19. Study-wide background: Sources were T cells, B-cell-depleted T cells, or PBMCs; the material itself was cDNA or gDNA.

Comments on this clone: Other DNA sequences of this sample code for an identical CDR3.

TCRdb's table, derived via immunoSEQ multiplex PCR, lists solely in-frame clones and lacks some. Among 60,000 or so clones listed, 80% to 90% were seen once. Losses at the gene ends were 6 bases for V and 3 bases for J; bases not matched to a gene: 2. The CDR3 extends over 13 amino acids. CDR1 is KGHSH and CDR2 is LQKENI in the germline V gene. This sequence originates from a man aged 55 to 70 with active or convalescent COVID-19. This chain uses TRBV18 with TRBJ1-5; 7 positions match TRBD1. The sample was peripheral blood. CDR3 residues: CASSGQDNQPQHF. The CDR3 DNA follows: TGTGCCAGCTCTGGACAGGACAATCAGCCCCAGCATTTT.